This is a list of T cell receptor beta chains from one sample in a study of cytomegalovirus exposure and HLA in healthy donors. The repertoire was sequenced with immunoSEQ multiplex PCR; TCRdb's copy has only in-frame clones and lacks some. Here the sample spans roughly 160,000 clones, approximately 84% being singletons. The material sequenced was PBMCs. All receptors come from a woman aged 50 to 65 in good health and CMV-seropositive. The CDR3 runs from the conserved cysteine through the conserved F or W. Fields, in order: V gene, D gene, clone size, CDR3 length, J gene, CDR3 DNA, CDR3 protein. A D gene is named only where the DNA matches it firmly. Part of the rows lack a size; the others show once, few, many or a class for expanded clones.

v_call: TRBV23-1
d_call: TRBD1
clone_size: NA
cdr3_length: 19
j_call: TRBJ1-1
cdr3_nt: TGCGCCAGCAGTCAAACGAGGAGGACAGGGTCACTCCTGAACACTGAAGCTTTCTTT
cdr3_aa: CASSQTRRTGSLLNTEAFF

v_call: TRBV30
d_call: NA
clone_size: NA
cdr3_length: 13
j_call: TRBJ2-6
cdr3_nt: TGTGCTTCGGGGGTATCTGGGGCCAACGTCCTGACTTTC
cdr3_aa: CASGVSGANVLTF

v_call: TRBV5-6
d_call: NA
clone_size: NA
cdr3_length: 13
j_call: TRBJ2-7
cdr3_nt: TGTGCCAGCAGCTTCGGCAGGGTGGACGAGCAGTACTTC
cdr3_aa: CASSFGRVDEQYF

v_call: TRBV7-9
d_call: TRBD2
clone_size: NA
cdr3_length: 16
j_call: TRBJ2-5
cdr3_nt: TGTGCCAGCAGCTTAGAGGCGACTAGCGGGGGAGAGACCCAGTACTTC
cdr3_aa: CASSLEATSGGETQYF

v_call: TRBV27
d_call: NA
clone_size: NA
cdr3_length: 15
j_call: TRBJ2-7
cdr3_nt: TGTGCCAGCAGTTCCCGTTGGGGGGTGGACTACGAGCAGTACTTC
cdr3_aa: CASSSRWGVDYEQYF

v_call: TRBV7-3
d_call: TRBD2
clone_size: NA
cdr3_length: 16
j_call: TRBJ2-7
cdr3_nt: TGTGCCAGCCACTTAGCGGGAGGTACCTGGGGCTACGAGCAGTACTTC
cdr3_aa: CASHLAGGTWGYEQYF

v_call: TRBV29-1
d_call: NA
clone_size: NA
cdr3_length: 11
j_call: TRBJ2-7
cdr3_nt: TGCAGCGTGCGGAGGATGGACGAGCAGTACTTC
cdr3_aa: CSVRRMDEQYF

v_call: TRBV5-1
d_call: TRBD1
clone_size: NA
cdr3_length: 13
j_call: TRBJ2-5
cdr3_nt: TGCGCCAGCAGCACGGGACAGAAAGAGACCCAGTACTTC
cdr3_aa: CASSTGQKETQYF

v_call: TRBV30
d_call: TRBD1
clone_size: few
cdr3_length: 13
j_call: TRBJ2-3
cdr3_nt: TGTGCCTGGGGGACAGGGGGTACAGATACGCAGTATTTT
cdr3_aa: CAWGTGGTDTQYF

v_call: TRBV19
d_call: TRBD1
clone_size: NA
cdr3_length: 15
j_call: TRBJ1-1
cdr3_nt: TGTGCCAGTAGTATAGACAGGGACAGGAACACTGAAGCTTTCTTT
cdr3_aa: CASSIDRDRNTEAFF

v_call: TRBV9
d_call: TRBD2
clone_size: NA
cdr3_length: 17
j_call: TRBJ2-2
cdr3_nt: TGTGCCAGCAGCGTCACCGGGACTAGCGTCGGCACCGGGGAGCTGTTTTTT
cdr3_aa: CASSVTGTSVGTGELFF

v_call: TRBV4-1
d_call: TRBD1
clone_size: NA
cdr3_length: 17
j_call: TRBJ2-7
cdr3_nt: TGCGCCAGCAGCCAAGGCATGGGACAGGGAGTTCCCTACGAGCAGTACTTC
cdr3_aa: CASSQGMGQGVPYEQYF

v_call: TRBV5-4
d_call: NA
clone_size: NA
cdr3_length: 14
j_call: TRBJ2-3
cdr3_nt: TGTGCCAGCAGCTTGGCAGGGGCGACAGATACGCAGTATTTT
cdr3_aa: CASSLAGATDTQYF

v_call: TRBV19
d_call: NA
clone_size: NA
cdr3_length: 11
j_call: TRBJ1-2
cdr3_nt: TGTGCCAGTGCCCGCGACTATGGCTACACCTTC
cdr3_aa: CASARDYGYTF

v_call: TRBV7-3
d_call: TRBD2
clone_size: few
cdr3_length: 17
j_call: TRBJ2-1
cdr3_nt: TGTGCCAGCAGCCCCGGCGGGAGCGGGAGTGCCTACAATGAGCAGTTCTTC
cdr3_aa: CASSPGGSGSAYNEQFF